Reported below is one TCR beta chain. The target antigen is unknown. The sample belongs to a study of cytomegalovirus exposure and HLA in healthy donors. V lost 1 base and J lost 7, with 20 bases in between. Germline CDR1 LNHNV, CDR2 YYDKDF (reference sequence). This CDR3 has 16 residues. The PCR was carried out with 60 Vbeta primers and 13 Jbeta primers. The repertoire was sequenced with immunoSEQ multiplex PCR; TCRdb's copy has only in-frame clones and lacks some. The top ten clones hold around 2.8% of a sample with a few hundred thousand clones, more than 80% of them seen once. General study results and limits: A later analysis reported that several of the most significant clusters appeared to be linked to common viral pathogens, among them Epstein-Barr virus. Among TCR beta chains, those listed as cytomegalovirus-associated numbered over 150.

The source material was PBMCs. This TCR came from a man aged 30-40 years in good health and CMV-seronegative. The V and J genes are TRBV15 and TRBJ2-7; D may be TRBD2 (5 bases). CDR3 residues: CATSRGGTDLRGEQYF. Here the CDR3 DNA reads TGTGCCACCAGCAGAGGGGGTACAGACCTTCGAGGGGAGCAGTACTTC.